These 13 T cell receptor beta chains were all obtained from the same sample, sequenced in a study of identifying expanded T cells in peripheral blood. The repertoire was sequenced with immunoSEQ multiplex PCR; TCRdb's copy has only in-frame clones and lacks some. The sample lists tens of thousands of clones, 70% to 90% occurring once. What was sequenced was blood. The receptors were sampled from a person between 18 and 69 years old in good health.

The chain links TRBV5-1 to TRBJ2-3; 7 nucleotides line up with TRBD2. The CDR3 runs 20 residues. Germline loops: CDR1 SGHRS, CDR2 YFSETQ. V dropped 2 bases and J dropped 1; count of bases not matched to a gene: 19. As DNA, the CDR3 is TGCGCCAGCAGCTTACGTCCCCAGGACATGTCTAGCGGTGGCACAGATACGCAGTATTTT. Encoded protein: CASSLRPQDMSSGGTDTQYF.

The J gene is TRBJ2-2, the V gene TRBV5-4; D ambiguous. V lost 4 bases and J 3 bases, leaving 10 bases between the germline ends. This CDR3 contains 14 residues. CDR1 is SGHNT and CDR2 is YYREEE in the germline V gene (reference sequence). CDR3 DNA: TGTGCCAGCAGCCCGGATGTGGACACCGGGGAGCTGTTTTTT. Translated: CASSPDVDTGELFF.

The chain joins TRBV19 to TRBJ1-5; weak D call: TRBD1 (6 bases). This CDR3 region has 15 residues. Germline V gene lookup returns CDR1 LNHDA and CDR2 SQIVND (reference sequence). Trimming shortened V by 3 bases and J by 2 bases, and 11 bases separated the two germline ends. CDR3 sequence reads: CASSMVRGGNQPQHF. CDR3 in DNA: TGTGCCAGTAGTATGGTCAGGGGTGGCAATCAGCCCCAGCATTTT.

The chain has TRBV28 and TRBJ2-7; 14 nucleotides match TRBD2. The germline V gene has CDR1 MDHEN and CDR2 SYDVKM. This CDR3 is 19 amino acids long. The trim removed 6 bases at V and 4 bases at J, leaving 17 bases unmatched. CDR3 residues: CASRPIPGLAGEGAYEQYF. The CDR3 DNA follows: TGTGCCAGCAGACCAATCCCGGGACTAGCGGGAGAGGGCGCATACGAGCAGTACTTC.

The chain recombines TRBV14 with TRBJ2-5; no firm D call. From germline, CDR1 is SGHDN and CDR2 FVKESK. The V gene lost 3 bases and the J gene lost 2 bases, with 10 bases spanning the gap. This CDR3 has 14 amino acids. CDR3 region: CASSHSYRQETQYF. The CDR3 nucleotides read TGTGCCAGCAGCCATTCCTATAGGCAAGAGACCCAGTACTTC.

Concerning this clone itself: At one end the junction does not follow the germline gene, possibly because of a read error. The CDR3 nucleotides are TGTGCTAGCAGCTTAGGACAGGGGGCACACAATGAGCAGTTCTTC. It is translated as CASSLGQGAHNEQFF. The chain links TRBV7-7 to TRBJ2-1; 11 nucleotides line up with TRBD1. Germline-derived CDR1 and CDR2 are SSHAT and FNYEAQ (reference sequence). This CDR3 has 15 residues.

The chain couples TRBV5-1 to TRBJ2-5; D gene unclear. The CDR3 sequence is 14 residues long. Between the trimmed V and J ends, which lost 4 bases and 2 bases, there was a span of 12 bases. The germline CDR1 and CDR2 sequences are SGHRS and YFSETQ. The CDR3 coding sequence is TGCGCCAGCAGCGAGTGGCGCGATCAAGAGACCCAGTACTTC. The encoded protein is CASSEWRDQETQYF.

The chain couples TRBV11-2 to TRBJ2-7, with 8 bases lining up with TRBD1. This CDR3 is built from 15 residues. CDR1 and CDR2 from the germline V gene are SGHAT and FQNNGV. V lost 1 base and J lost 5; bases outside the gene matches: 7. CDR3 in DNA: TGTGCCAGCAGCTTAGTTAACAGGGGGAGAGACGAGCAGTACTTC. It is translated as CASSLVNRGRDEQYF.

The V and J genes are TRBV7-3 and TRBJ2-1, with 8 bases matching TRBD2. The V gene end was trimmed by 4 bases and the J gene end by 8 bases; junction bases not matched to a gene: 10. Germline V gene data show CDR1 as SGHTA and CDR2 as FQGTGA. CDR3 length equals 15 residues. Written as DNA, the CDR3 is TGTGCCAGCAGCTCCCCTCCGGGGGGGAATGATGAGCAGTTCTTC. Translation: CASSSPPGGNDEQFF.

In nucleotides, the CDR3 is TGTGCCAGCAGCCTCAATAGCGGGACGTCCTACAATGAGCAGTTCTTC. Its protein is CASSLNSGTSYNEQFF. The chain has TRBV5-5 and TRBJ2-1, with 8 bases lining up with TRBD2. The trim removed 4 bases at V and 1 base at J, leaving 7 bases unmatched. The CDR3 is 16 residues long. Per germline, CDR1 SGHKS and CDR2 YYEKEE (reference sequence).

The rearrangement uses TRBV6-6 and TRBJ2-7; perhaps D is TRBD1 or TRBD2 (5 bases each). The CDR3 length is 14 residues. Germline V gene sequence: CDR1 MNHNY, CDR2 SVGAGI (reference sequence). Trimming left V 7 bases short and J 4 bases short, with 17 bases between. CDR3 bases: TGTGCCAGCACGAGGGGCAGGGAGAGTTACGAGCAGTACTTC. Translating it yields CASTRGRESYEQYF.

This clone was detected a few times. V is TRBV9 and J is TRBJ1-2; weak D call: TRBD1 (5 bases). Trimming shortened V by 1 base and J by 0 bases, and 7 bases separated the two germline ends. This CDR3 has 14 amino acids. The germline V gene encodes CDR1 SGDLS and CDR2 YYNGEE. As DNA, the CDR3 is TGTGCCAGCAGCGTACAGGGAGCTAACTATGGCTACACCTTC. It is translated as CASSVQGANYGYTF.

The chain recombines TRBV4-1 with TRBJ2-5, with 7 bases fitting TRBD2. From germline, CDR1 is MGHRA and CDR2 YSYEKL. CDR3 size: 14 residues. V trimming: 4 bases; J trimming: 5 bases; junction bases outside the gene matches: 7. CDR3 loop: CASSPVQGGETQYF. CDR3 sequence (DNA): TGCGCCAGCAGCCCCGTGCAGGGAGGGGAGACCCAGTACTTC.